This T cell receptor beta chain was identified in a study of cytomegalovirus exposure and HLA in healthy donors. Use of 60 Vbeta and 13 Jbeta primers characterized the PCR. TCRdb's copy holds only in-frame clones and misses some; the assay was immunoSEQ multiplex PCR. This repertoire includes roughly 120,000 clones. V was cut by 0 bases and J by 4 bases, with 9 bases left in between. Germline values: CDR1 LNHDA, CDR2 SQIVND (reference sequence). The CDR3 runs 14 residues. A remark on this clone: The antigen remains unidentified.

Notes on the study in general: There were a few CMV-associated chains whose specificity for CMV antigens was confirmed in vitro. Using the classifier, cytomegalovirus status was reportedly diagnosed with high specificity and sensitivity.

The V call is TRBV19, the J call TRBJ1-2; D is uncertain. The clonotype comes from a man aged 18 to 35 in good health and CMV-seronegative. Sequencing was carried out using PBMCs. The CDR3 DNA reads TGTGCCAGTAGTATAGAGGTCAGGATCTATGGCTACACCTTC. Translated: CASSIEVRIYGYTF.